The 3 T cell receptor beta chains in this list originate from one sample, sequenced in a study of T cell changes during pregnancy in multiple sclerosis. Assay used: immunoSEQ multiplex PCR; TCRdb lists only in-frame clones, some missing. Of about 24,000 clones in the sample, just over 85% were seen once. The sequences come from CD8+ T cells from peripheral blood mononuclear cells, collected in the first trimester of pregnancy. These receptors all come from a female donor in good health, enrolled as a control in a pregnancy study.

This sequence joins TRBV7-9 and TRBJ1-2; TRBD1 might be the D (6 bases). From germline, CDR1 is SEHNR and CDR2 FQNEAQ (reference sequence). The CDR3 is 15 residues long. Trimming stripped 2 bases from V and 4 bases from J, with 14 bases between. The CDR3 here is CASSLTGWETYGYTF. The CDR3 nucleotides read TGTGCCAGCAGCTTAACAGGGTGGGAGACCTATGGCTACACCTTC.

The chain couples TRBV19 to TRBJ1-1; D uncertain. The CDR3 totals 15 residues. The germline V gene encodes CDR1 LNHDA and CDR2 SQIVND (reference sequence). Trimming took 3 bases from V and 4 from J, leaving 15 bases between them. CDR3 loop: CASSIIAGAATEAFF. The DNA for the CDR3 is TGTGCCAGTAGTATTATTGCAGGAGCGGCCACTGAAGCTTTCTTT.

This clone was counted a few times. The chain uses TRBV2 and TRBJ1-1; D gene unclear. V lost 1 base and J 5 bases, leaving 5 bases between the germline ends. This CDR3 is 12 amino acids long. Germline lookup yields CDR1 SNHLY and CDR2 FYNNEI. The CDR3 region is CASSEGRTEAFF. In nucleotides, the CDR3 is TGTGCCAGCAGTGAAGGCAGGACTGAAGCTTTCTTT.